This TCR beta chain was captured by sequencing in a study of blood T cell repertoires in COVID-19 (dated by TCRdb to the early 2020s). For the wider study: Collaborator samples came from the United States, Italy and Spain and covered acute and convalescent phases of COVID-19. The material from the prospective study consisted of cDNA or gDNA derived from T cells, B-cell-depleted T cells, or PBMCs. Subjects who had been exposed to COVID-19, were actively infected with it, or had recovered from it provided the deeply sampled blood TCRbeta repertoires that made up the dataset. The repertoires were released in a freely available public database meant as a resource for research on the immune response to SARS-CoV-2. The samples were drawn from the first 160 participants of the ongoing ImmuneRACE study and from over 950 subjects provided by 6 global collaborators. A de-identified subject ID, COVID-19 status, age in years and sex were almost always included in the sample metadata. Where available, HLA class I and class II types were obtained from metadata supplied by the sample provider rather than from assay-based typing. Paper-wide results and their limitations: The quantity of clinical and demographic metadata differed by source and by participant and was supplied without curation.

TCRbeta CDR3 regions were amplified from genomic DNA using the immunoSEQ Assay, a bias-controlled multiplex PCR. The authors' analysis ran thus. Within the assay, amplification of reference gene primers was used to estimate how many nucleated cells each sample contained. To quantify the absolute abundance of each unique TCRbeta CDR3 rearrangement, sequence reads were collapsed and filtered. For each sample, productive Simpson clonality was calculated by taking the square root of Simpson's diversity index across productive rearrangements. The table comes from immuneACCESS by way of TCRdb, which keeps in-frame sequences with V and J called. Part of the clones is missing from these tables; in studies checked, under half for an unresolved V gene and the rest for unknown reasons. V and J calls and clone size follow that table, whereas D and trimming were derived from the DNA. This sample gives some 40,000 clones in total; approximately 88% of them show up just once. The top ten clonotypes cover more than 12% of the sample.

On this clone: No cognate antigen has been identified for it. One base away there is no much larger clone; base qualities are not given.

Each collaborating institution followed its own protocols to collect whole blood in K2EDTA tubes. For TCRbeta analysis, collaborator samples were shipped as frozen whole blood, as isolated PBMCs, or as DNA extracted from either sample type. The sequence was collected from a man aged 50 to 60 with active or convalescent COVID-19. The sequenced material came from peripheral blood.

The nucleotides are TGCGCCAGCAGCCTGAGGACTAGCGGGGGGTATGAGCAGTTCTTC. Translated, it reads CASSLRTSGGYEQFF. The chain is assembled from TRBV4-1 and TRBJ2-1, with 14 bases in between that match TRBD2. Reading the germline V gene gives CDR1 MGHRA and CDR2 YSYEKL. Including cysteine and phenylalanine, the CDR3 has 15 amino acids. Just CDR3 DNA is preserved here, 45 bases in frame from base 1. V is pruned by 4 bases and J by 8 bases, leaving 4 bases of the junction without a gene match.